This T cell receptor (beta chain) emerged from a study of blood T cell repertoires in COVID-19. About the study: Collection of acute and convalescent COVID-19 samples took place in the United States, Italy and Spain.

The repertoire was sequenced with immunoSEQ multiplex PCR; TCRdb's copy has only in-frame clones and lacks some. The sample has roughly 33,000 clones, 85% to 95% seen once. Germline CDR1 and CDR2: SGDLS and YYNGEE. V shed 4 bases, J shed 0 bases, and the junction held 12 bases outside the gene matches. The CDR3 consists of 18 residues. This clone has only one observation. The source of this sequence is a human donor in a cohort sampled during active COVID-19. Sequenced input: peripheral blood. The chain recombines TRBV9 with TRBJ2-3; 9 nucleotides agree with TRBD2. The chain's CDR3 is CASSPGLAGIASTDTQYF. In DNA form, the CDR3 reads TGTGCCAGCAGCCCAGGCCTAGCGGGAATAGCTAGCACAGATACGCAGTATTTT.